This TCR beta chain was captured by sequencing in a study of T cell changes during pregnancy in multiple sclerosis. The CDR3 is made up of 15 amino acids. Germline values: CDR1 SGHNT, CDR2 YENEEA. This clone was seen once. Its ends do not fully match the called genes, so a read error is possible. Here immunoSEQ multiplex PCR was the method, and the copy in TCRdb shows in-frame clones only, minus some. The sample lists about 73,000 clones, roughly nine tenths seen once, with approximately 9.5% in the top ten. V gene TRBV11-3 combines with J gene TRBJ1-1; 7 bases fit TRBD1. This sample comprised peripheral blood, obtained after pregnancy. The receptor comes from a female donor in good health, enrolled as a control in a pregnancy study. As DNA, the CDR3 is TGTGCCAGCAGCCTAGACAGGGCCACGAACACTGAAGCTTTCTTT. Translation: CASSLDRATNTEAFF.